This TCR beta chain was profiled in a study of cytomegalovirus exposure and HLA in healthy donors. The study, taken as a whole, reports: The listing of fewer than 200 TCR beta chains classed them as cytomegalovirus-associated. In vitro confirmation showed a few CMV-associated chains to be CMV antigen specific.

The ends lost 1 base at V and 7 bases at J; junction bases unmatched: 9. The germline gives CDR1 MGHDK, CDR2 SYGVNS. CDR3 size: 17 residues. This clone was seen a single time. Its antigen is unidentified. Separate from the approximately 670-subject first cohort was the roughly 130-subject validation cohort, to which the donors belonged. Generated by immunoSEQ multiplex PCR, the TCRdb table keeps only in-frame clones and is missing some. The data contain approximately 200,000 clones, roughly 81% of them singletons. The sample taken for sequencing was PBMCs. The sequence came from a woman between 25 and 40 years old in good health and CMV-seronegative. J is TRBJ2-1 and V is TRBV25-1; 11 bases map to TRBD2. CDR3 sequence: CASSESILAGGWNEQFF. CDR3 DNA: TGTGCCAGCAGTGAATCCATCCTAGCGGGAGGTTGGAATGAGCAGTTCTTC.